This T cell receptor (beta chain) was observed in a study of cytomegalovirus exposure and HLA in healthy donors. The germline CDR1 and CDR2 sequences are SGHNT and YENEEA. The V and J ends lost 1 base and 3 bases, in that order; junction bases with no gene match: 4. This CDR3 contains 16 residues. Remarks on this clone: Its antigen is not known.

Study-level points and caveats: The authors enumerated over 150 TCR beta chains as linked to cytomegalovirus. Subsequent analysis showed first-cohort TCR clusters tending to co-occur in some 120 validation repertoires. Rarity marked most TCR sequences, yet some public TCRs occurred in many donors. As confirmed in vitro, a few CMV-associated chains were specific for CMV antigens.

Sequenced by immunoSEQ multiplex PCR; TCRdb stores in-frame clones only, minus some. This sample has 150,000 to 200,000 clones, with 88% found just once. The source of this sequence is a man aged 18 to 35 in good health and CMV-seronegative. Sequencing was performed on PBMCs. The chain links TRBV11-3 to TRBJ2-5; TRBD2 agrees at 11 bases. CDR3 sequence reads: CASSLGLAGPKETQYF. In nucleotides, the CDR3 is TGTGCCAGCAGCTTAGGACTAGCGGGGCCAAAAGAGACCCAGTACTTC.